The 26 T cell receptor beta chains below all came from one sample that was sequenced in a study of blood T cell repertoires in COVID-19. Some clones are missing from TCRdb's copy, which holds only in-frame ones; the method was immunoSEQ multiplex PCR. This sample yields 60,000 or so clones, of which around 91% are seen a single time; roughly an eighth belongs to the top ten. Sequencing was performed on peripheral blood. Every receptor here comes from a woman aged 55-69 years with active COVID-19.

The chain couples TRBV7-9 to TRBJ2-1; TRBD2 agrees at 8 bases. V shed 1 base and J 8 bases; nucleotides not matched to a gene: 13. The CDR3 has 17 amino acids. Germline CDR1 reads SEHNR; CDR2 reads FQNEAQ (reference sequence). The CDR3 DNA sequence: TGTGCCAGCAGCTTAGGCCGGGCGGGACTAGTGCTCCATGAGCAGTTCTTC. Amino acid sequence: CASSLGRAGLVLHEQFF.

This sequence joins TRBV3-1 (or the pseudogene TRBV3-2) and TRBJ2-2; the D gene is possibly TRBD2 (5 bases). V was shortened by 1 base and J by 6 bases, with 9 bases between the two germline ends. CDR1 LGHDT and CDR2 YNNKEL come from the germline V gene (reference sequence). There are 14 residues in the CDR3. CDR3 residues: CASSQASSSGELFF. The CDR3, as DNA: TGTGCCAGCAGCCAAGCCTCTAGCTCCGGGGAGCTGTTTTTT.

As for this clone: Additional DNA sequences in this sample encode the identical CDR3. V is TRBV6-5 and J is TRBJ2-5, with D unclear. This CDR3 has 10 amino acids. Germline values: CDR1 MNHEY, CDR2 SVGAGI. V shed 7 bases and J shed 3 bases, with 3 bases lying between them. CDR3 DNA sequence: TGTGCCAGCACGGAAGAGACCCAGTACTTC. Residues: CASTEETQYF.

This rearrangement joins TRBV9 to TRBJ2-1; TRBD2 matches 11 bases. This CDR3 has 16 residues. V shed 0 bases, J shed 7 bases, and the junction held 6 bases outside the gene matches. Germline lookup yields CDR1 SGDLS and CDR2 YYNGEE. In DNA, the CDR3 is TGTGCCAGCAGCGTAGCCTCTAGCGGGGGGTTGAATGAGCAGTTCTTC. Its translation is CASSVASSGGLNEQFF.

The J gene is TRBJ1-2, the V gene TRBV29-1; a possible D gene is TRBD1 (5 bases). V lost 2 bases and J 5 bases, leaving 12 bases between the germline ends. Germline loops: CDR1 SQVTM, CDR2 ANQGSEA. The CDR3 has 13 amino acids. The CDR3 protein is CSVEPTGAYGYTF. CDR3 in DNA: TGCAGCGTTGAACCCACAGGTGCTTATGGCTACACCTTC.

V is TRBV4-2 and J is TRBJ2-3; 7 bases are shared with TRBD1. With 0 bases clipped from V and 6 bases from J, the junction kept 0 bases outside the gene matches. Per germline, CDR1 LGHNA and CDR2 YNFKEQ. The CDR3 is made up of 13 amino acids. The CDR3 sequence: CASSQETGDTQYF. The CDR3 region has the DNA TGTGCCAGCAGCCAAGAGACAGGGGATACGCAGTATTTT.

This clone was detected once. The V gene is TRBV5-1, the J gene TRBJ2-3; D might be TRBD2 (6 bases). V was trimmed by 4 bases and J by 1 base, leaving 10 bases between them. The CDR3 is 14 residues long. Germline CDR1 is SGHRS and CDR2 is YFSETQ. CDR3 DNA: TGCGCCAGCAGCCCCGAGCGGGGCACAGATACGCAGTATTTT. Translating gives CASSPERGTDTQYF.

The chain carries TRBV18 and TRBJ1-1, with D unclear. V shed 1 base and J shed 1 base, with 7 bases lying between them. This CDR3 spans 14 amino acids. The germline V gene has CDR1 KGHSH and CDR2 LQKENI. The CDR3 is CASSPLETNTEAFF. CDR3 nucleotides: TGTGCCAGCTCACCACTGGAGACGAACACTGAAGCTTTCTTT.

The rearrangement joins TRBV19 to TRBJ1-5; the D gene is possibly TRBD1 (6 bases). Germline loops: CDR1 LNHDA, CDR2 SQIVND (reference sequence). Between the trimmed V and J ends, which lost 3 bases and 6 bases, there was a span of 15 bases. This CDR3 comprises 15 residues. The CDR3 DNA is TGTGCCAGTAGTATCCAGGAGTTCAGGGGTCAGCCCCAGCATTTT. Amino acids: CASSIQEFRGQPQHF.

V gene TRBV2 combines with J gene TRBJ1-6; tentative D call: TRBD1 (6 bases). This CDR3 comprises 13 residues. V gave up 0 bases and J gave up 14 bases, with 11 bases separating them. Per the germline V gene, CDR1 is SNHLY and CDR2 is FYNNEI. The CDR3 spells CASSEAIQGTLHF. The CDR3, as DNA: TGTGCCAGCAGTGAAGCGATACAGGGCACCCTCCACTTT.

This chain joins TRBV5-6 and TRBJ2-3, with 9 bases aligning to TRBD2. Germline lookup yields CDR1 SGHDT and CDR2 YYEEEE. The CDR3 is 14 residues long. With 4 bases clipped from V and 1 base from J, the junction kept 1 base outside the gene matches. CDR3 nucleotides: TGTGCCAGCAGCGTAGCGGGGGGCACAGATACGCAGTATTTT. Translation: CASSVAGGTDTQYF.

The rearrangement joins TRBV30 to TRBJ2-5; 11 nucleotides match TRBD1. From germline, CDR1 is GTSNPN and CDR2 SVGIG (reference sequence). This CDR3 comprises 14 residues. The ends lost 1 base at V and 5 bases at J; junction bases unmatched: 3. CDR3 DNA sequence: TGTGCCTGGAGTGGGACAGGGGGCGCCGAGACCCAGTACTTC. Its protein is CAWSGTGGAETQYF.

The V gene is TRBV5-1, the J gene TRBJ2-5, with D possibly matching TRBD2 (5 bases). V lost 0 bases and J 3 bases, leaving 12 bases between the germline ends. Germline V gene data show CDR1 as SGHRS and CDR2 as YFSETQ. This CDR3 spans 15 amino acids. In DNA, the CDR3 is TGCGCCAGCAGCTTGGGAGCTTGGGAGAAAGAGACCCAGTACTTC. It is translated as CASSLGAWEKETQYF.

V and J are TRBV7-2 and TRBJ2-7; 8 bases map to TRBD1. Germline CDR1 SGHTA, CDR2 FQGNSA. The length of the CDR3 is 14 residues. V was pared by 1 base and J by 3 bases, with 2 bases of the junction left unmatched. CDR3: CASSLGGQDYEQYF. CDR3 DNA sequence: TGTGCCAGCAGCTTAGGGGGACAGGACTACGAGCAGTACTTC.

The chain recombines TRBV7-9 with TRBJ2-5; D remains ambiguous. CDR1 and CDR2 (germline): SEHNR, FQNEAQ (reference sequence). This CDR3 spans 14 amino acids. V lost 1 base to trimming and J lost 5 bases, with 11 bases between them. For the CDR3, the DNA is TGTGCCAGCAGCTTAGAACCGAACGGGGAGACCCAGTACTTC. Amino acids: CASSLEPNGETQYF.

The V call is TRBV29-1, the J call TRBJ1-1; D perhaps matches TRBD1 (5 bases). Between the trimmed V and J ends, which lost 4 bases and 0 bases, there was a span of 9 bases. The CDR3 is 13 amino acids. In germline, CDR1 is SQVTM, CDR2 ANQGSEA. The CDR3 spells CSVGGGMNTEAFF. The CDR3 nucleotides read TGCAGCGTTGGGGGCGGGATGAACACTGAAGCTTTCTTT.

This chain connects TRBV5-6 to TRBJ1-4; weak D call: TRBD1 (5 bases). Germline V gives CDR1 SGHDT, CDR2 YYEEEE. Trimming removed 3 bases from V and 0 bases from J, with 15 bases in between. The CDR3 runs to 17 residues. CDR3 DNA sequence: TGTGCCAGCAGCTACAAGGGGTCGGGAGCAACTAATGAAAAACTGTTTTTT. It yields the protein CASSYKGSGATNEKLFF.

The chain has TRBV9 and TRBJ2-3; 7 nucleotides align to TRBD2. The V and J ends lost 3 bases and 6 bases, in that order; junction bases with no gene match: 13. This CDR3 has 16 residues. CDR1 and CDR2 from the germline V gene are SGDLS and YYNGEE. The chain's CDR3 is CASSDASSGAPDTQYF. CDR3 in DNA: TGTGCCAGCAGCGATGCCTCCAGCGGGGCCCCTGATACGCAGTATTTT.

The V call is TRBV18, the J call TRBJ1-2; D might be TRBD1 (6 bases). Germline V gene data show CDR1 as KGHSH and CDR2 as LQKENI. The CDR3 runs to 14 residues. Trimming removed 4 bases from V and 5 bases from J, with 14 bases in between. The CDR3 sequence: CASSRDTRQYGYTF. The CDR3 bases are TGTGCCAGCTCACGGGACACCAGGCAATATGGCTACACCTTC.

This chain joins TRBV5-4 and TRBJ1-1; 7 nucleotides align to TRBD1. Germline loops: CDR1 SGHNT, CDR2 YYREEE (reference sequence). The CDR3 is 14 amino acids. The J segment lost 4 bases and the V segment lost 0 bases, leaving 3 bases of the junction unmatched. In DNA, the CDR3 is TGTGCCAGCAGCTTGGTGGAGGGGGCCACTGAAGCTTTCTTT. It encodes CASSLVEGATEAFF. Looking up the rest from reference TRBV5-4 and TRBJ1-1 gives the full variable domain: ETGVTQSPTHLIKTRGQQVTLRCSSQSGHNTVSWYQQALGQGPQFIFQYYREEENGRGNFPPRFSGLQFPNYSSELNVNALELDDSALYLCASSLVEGATEAFFGQGTRLTVV.

For the CDR3, the DNA is TGTGCCACAAGGGGGGCGACAGGGGAACATGGCTACACCTTC. This encodes CATRGATGEHGYTF. The chain has TRBV2 and TRBJ1-2; 8 nucleotides line up with TRBD1. This CDR3 has 14 residues. Per germline, CDR1 SNHLY and CDR2 FYNNEI. V dropped 10 bases and J dropped 6; count of bases not matched to a gene: 13.

This clone has a handful of counts. The chain couples TRBV11-2 to TRBJ1-6; no clear D gene. This CDR3 region has 18 residues. Germline V lookup: CDR1 SGHAT, CDR2 FQNNGV. The V and J ends lost 2 bases and 0 bases respectively, with 14 bases between them. In nucleotides, the CDR3 is TGTGCCAGCAGCTTATTGGGCAGGCAGGCCTCCTATAATTCACCCCTCCACTTT. Translating gives CASSLLGRQASYNSPLHF.

The CDR3 region is CASDPGSGPQHF. The CDR3 DNA sequence: TGTGCCTCTGACCCGGGGTCAGGGCCCCAGCATTTT. The chain uses TRBV12-3 or TRBV12-4 and TRBJ1-5; D uncertain. The CDR3 covers 12 residues. Trimming took 11 bases from V and 9 from J, leaving 17 bases between them.

J is TRBJ1-4 and V is TRBV19; D is possibly TRBD1 (6 bases). Deletions cut 3 bases from V and 5 bases from J, with 10 bases between. The CDR3 consists of 14 residues. Per germline, CDR1 LNHDA and CDR2 SQIVND (reference sequence). The chain's CDR3 is CASSILGQNEKLFF. The CDR3, as DNA: TGTGCCAGTAGTATCCTAGGACAGAATGAAAAACTGTTTTTT.

The chain couples TRBV19 to TRBJ2-7; 9 bases are shared with TRBD1. Losses at the gene ends were 5 bases for V and 3 bases for J; bases not matched to a gene: 5. Germline lookup yields CDR1 LNHDA and CDR2 SQIVND (reference sequence). CDR3 length: 14 amino acids. Here the CDR3 DNA reads TGTGCCAGTAGTCCACGACAGGGGGGCTACGAGCAGTACTTC. The encoded protein is CASSPRQGGYEQYF.

The V call is TRBV5-1, the J call TRBJ2-5, with D maybe TRBD1 (5 bases). The germline V gene encodes CDR1 SGHRS and CDR2 YFSETQ. The CDR3 runs 14 residues. Trimming stripped 4 bases from V and 1 base from J, with 11 bases between. The CDR3 sequence is CASSAQGFQETQYF. Here the CDR3 DNA reads TGCGCCAGCAGCGCCCAGGGATTCCAAGAGACCCAGTACTTC.